This TCR beta chain appears in the sequencing data of a study of PD-L1 blockade in urothelial cancer. In the study overall: Per blood sample, T cells had a median of around 150,000. Study-level results: Clonality of blood TCR below the median before treatment predicted better survival.

Regarding this clone: Antigen: not known.

Produced via immunoSEQ multiplex PCR; TCRdb's table is partial and in-frame only. The table lists tens of thousands of clones, 70% to 90% of them singletons. Sample time point: pretreatment peripheral blood. This sample comprised PBMCs, obtained around atezolizumab (anti-PD-L1) treatment. The clonotype was recovered from a woman in her sixties or seventies with urothelial cancer.

CDR3 DNA: TGTGCCAGTAGTCTACGACAGGGGTACGGAGAGCAGTACTTC. It encodes CASSLRQGYGEQYF. V and J are TRBV19 and TRBJ2-7, with 8 bases identical to TRBD1. CDR1 is LNHDA, CDR2 SQIVND, per germline (reference sequence). After removal of 5 bases from V and 7 bases from J, the junction contained 10 bases not matched to a gene. The CDR3 is 14 residues long.